This T cell receptor beta chain was identified during a study of neurological immune-mediated disorders (dated by TCRdb to the late 2010s). Concerning the study at large: The study compared peripheral blood TCR-beta repertoires of HTLV-I-associated myelopathy (HAM/TSP) patients, multiple sclerosis patients and healthy controls using UMI-based sequencing. Longitudinal samples, technical triplicates and paired sorted CD4+ and CD8+ T-cell subsets, alongside PBMC samples, were included among the approximately 98 TCR-beta libraries. The cohort was made up of about 68 subjects, consisting of some 15 HAM/TSP patients, around 35 multiple sclerosis patients and 20 healthy controls. The full study reports these points: TCR clonal expansion was highest in HAM/TSP patients and lowest in MS patients, with MS patients falling below even healthy controls. Expanded clones from different subjects shared no identical CDR3 amino acid sequences, which suggests that TCR-beta repertoires were private in all groups.

Healthy controls were blood bank volunteers in Maryland, USA. Unsorted PBMC libraries were generated from 2 million PBMCs stored in RNAlater at -80 °C until RNA extraction. Peripheral blood was subjected to Ficoll-Hypaque density gradient centrifugation to isolate PBMCs, which were then cryopreserved in liquid nitrogen. cDNA synthesis used template-switch 5'RACE with a primer carrying a 10-nucleotide random unique molecular identifier tagging each TCR transcript. Each sequencing run produced over 160 million TCR-beta sequences covering 15-18 subjects. Total RNA was extracted with the RNeasy kit. The KAPA Real-time Library Amplification kit was used to amplify TCR-beta VDJ regions with primers for the TCR constant region and the 5'RACE anchor. A first PCR added sample indexes and Illumina adaptors, after which a second PCR increased the library yield. After purification with Ampure beads, the TCR product of roughly 650 bp was size-selected on a 2% E-gel SizeSelection system. Before pooling, libraries had their quality checked on a Bioanalyzer, their concentration measured with Qubit, and their quantity determined with the Kapa Library Quantification kit. An Illumina HiSeq 2500 sequenced the libraries paired-end 2 x 150 bp. To increase sequence diversity, roughly 24-31% phiX was spiked into each library pool. Turning to the authors' computational methods: Quality-filtered reads were processed with the UMI-based MiGEC pipeline, which removed over 85% of raw TCR sequences during error correction. IMGT germline references were used for aligning VDJ genes, and each clonotype was defined as a unique CDR3 amino acid sequence together with its V-J genes. Clonal expansion, Shannon diversity and CDR3 relatedness were evaluated with VDJtools (CalcPairwiseDistances, ClusterSamples), while phylogenetic trees were built in CLCbio workbench. Using coefficient-of-variation modelling across technical triplicates, the study counted a clone as expanded if it had at least 8 unique UMIs. TCRdb trimmed public reads at Q25 via fastp, called clones via MiXCR and kept in-frame beta chains. Rows with one shared CDR3 protein collapse into an entry with the most common genes and DNA. TCRdb, rather than the study authors, made the V and J calls. The table for this sample lists tens of thousands of distinct CDR3 sequences; 15% to 20% of them were counted only once. The ten biggest clones cover 15% of the sample.

This clonotype was observed many times. The antigen it recognizes is unknown. No per-base quality is available; no much larger clone lies one base away. This receptor was obtained from a woman in her forties in good health. Sequenced input: PBMCs.

The CDR3 here reads CASSYGNYEQYF. The bases are TGTGCCAGCAGTTACGGAAACTACGAGCAGTACTTC. The receptor chain draws on TRBV6-2 or TRBV6-3 and TRBJ2-7; the D gene cannot be named for sure. Deletion took 2 bases off V and 3 bases off J, with a span of 5 bases between the germline ends. CDR1 and CDR2 are drawn from the germline V gene: MNHEY, SVGEGT. Including the terminal cysteine and phenylalanine, the CDR3 comprises 12 residues. CDR3 DNA is the only sequence kept; it has 36 bases, read in frame from the first base.